The 26 T cell receptor beta chains in this list originate from one sample, sequenced in a study of blood T cell repertoires in COVID-19 (TCRdb year 2020). Libraries were made using the immunoSEQ multiplex PCR assay. The table comes from immuneACCESS by way of TCRdb, which keeps in-frame sequences with V and J called. Part of the clones is missing from these tables; in studies checked, under half for an unresolved V gene and the rest for unknown reasons. The sample table lists 210,000 or so clones, roughly 84% of them with a count of one. In total, the top ten clones hold 15% to 20% of the sample. The sequenced sample consisted of peripheral blood. These TCRs come from a woman of 80 years or more with active or convalescent COVID-19.

This chain joins TRBV18 and TRBJ2-3; unclear D gene. Trimming removed 3 bases at V and 6 bases at J, with 7 bases between. CDR1 and CDR2 (germline): KGHSH, LQKENI. CDR3 length equals 12 residues. CDR3 sequence reads: CASSPRSDTQYF. The CDR3 DNA reads as TGTGCCAGCTCACCTAGATCCGATACGCAGTATTTT.

This clone came up a few times. The V and J genes are TRBV7-9 and TRBJ1-2, with a tentative D call TRBD1 (5 bases). Trimming took 5 bases from V and 11 from J, leaving 18 bases between them. Per germline, CDR1 SEHNR and CDR2 FQNEAQ (reference sequence). This CDR3 contains 13 residues. CDR3 amino acids: CASSPAGGGEYTF. The CDR3, as DNA: TGTGCCAGCAGCCCCGCCGGCGGGGGGGAATACACCTTC. The entire variable domain, with the rest obtained from reference TRBV7-9 and TRBJ1-2, is as follows: DTGVSQNPRHKITKRGQNVTFRCDPISEHNRLYWYRQTLGQGPEFLTYFQNEAQLEKSRLLSDRFSAERPKGSFSTLEIQRTEQGDSAMYLCASSPAGGGEYTFGSGTRLTVV.

The V gene is TRBV19, the J gene TRBJ2-3, with 12 bases identical to TRBD2. The CDR3 length is 16 residues. The germline V gene encodes CDR1 LNHDA and CDR2 SQIVND (reference sequence). Losses at the gene ends were 5 bases for V and 3 bases for J; bases not matched to a gene: 6. CDR3 nucleotides: TGTGCCAGTAGTCCCCGGACTAGCGGGATAACAGATACGCAGTATTTT. This sequence encodes CASSPRTSGITDTQYF. Full variable domain (missing parts from reference TRBV19 and TRBJ2-3): DGGITQSPKYLFRKEGQNVTLSCEQNLNHDAMYWYRQDPGQGLRLIYYSQIVNDFQKGDIAEGYSVSREKKESFPLTVTSAQKNPTAFYLCASSPRTSGITDTQYFGPGTRLTVL.

The genes are TRBV28 and TRBJ1-2; D gene unclear. The germline V and J ends were trimmed by 6 bases and 4 bases, with 12 bases remaining between them. CDR1 is MDHEN, CDR2 SYDVKM, per germline. This CDR3 is built from 13 residues. The chain's CDR3 is CASSILNGYGYTF. Here the CDR3 DNA reads TGTGCCAGCAGCATTTTGAACGGCTATGGCTACACCTTC.

The V and J genes are TRBV10-3 and TRBJ2-1; 8 bases fit TRBD1. V was clipped by 5 bases and J by 5 bases; unmatched bases: 11. CDR1 ENHRY and CDR2 SYGVKD come from the germline V gene. The CDR3 runs 16 residues. The CDR3: CAISPGQGFSNNEQFF. As DNA, the CDR3 is TGTGCCATCAGTCCTGGACAGGGCTTCTCGAACAATGAGCAGTTCTTC.

This rearrangement joins TRBV4-1 to TRBJ2-1, with TRBD2 as a possible D gene (6 bases). The CDR3 is 13 residues long. Deletions cut 3 bases from V and 9 bases from J, with 12 bases between. Germline CDR1 and CDR2: MGHRA and YSYEKL. As DNA, the CDR3 is TGCGCCAGCAGCCACGTCGGCGGGGTTGAGCAGTTCTTC. It codes for CASSHVGGVEQFF.

V gene TRBV7-2 combines with J gene TRBJ2-1; D gene unclear. CDR3 length: 16 amino acids. V was shortened by 1 base and J by 0 bases, with 10 bases between the two germline ends. CDR1 is SGHTA and CDR2 is FQGNSA in the germline V gene. The chain's CDR3 is CASSLDAASSYNEQFF. In nucleotides, the CDR3 is TGTGCCAGCAGCTTAGACGCAGCGAGCTCCTACAATGAGCAGTTCTTC.

The chain employs TRBV27 and TRBJ2-7, with 7 bases that match TRBD2. The V gene end was trimmed by 5 bases and the J gene end by 5 bases; junction bases not matched to a gene: 6. The germline V gene has CDR1 MNHEY and CDR2 SMNVEV (reference sequence). The CDR3 is made up of 13 amino acids. In DNA, the CDR3 is TGTGCCAGCAGTGGACTAGGGTCGAACGAGCAGTACTTC. It encodes CASSGLGSNEQYF.

V usage is TRBV25-1 and J usage is TRBJ1-6; 7 nucleotides agree with TRBD1. V lost 1 base, J lost 5 bases, and 2 bases stayed unmatched. The CDR3 consists of 15 residues. Germline CDR1 reads MGHDK; CDR2 reads SYGVNS. CDR3 bases: TGTGCCAGCAGTGAATTCGGGACAGATAATTCACCCCTCCACTTT. Protein product: CASSEFGTDNSPLHF.

The chain has TRBV19 and TRBJ1-5, with 9 bases fitting TRBD1. This CDR3 spans 18 amino acids. V lost 5 bases to trimming and J lost 4 bases; unmatched junction nucleotides: 15. Germline V CDR1 and CDR2: LNHDA, SQIVND (reference sequence). The CDR3 reads CASSDYRGRRSENQPQHF. In nucleotides, the CDR3 is TGTGCCAGTAGTGACTACAGGGGGCGCAGGTCAGAAAATCAGCCCCAGCATTTT.

The chain combines TRBV4-2 with TRBJ1-5; perhaps TRBD1 as D (6 bases). The CDR3 contains 16 residues. V lost 4 bases to trimming and J lost 3 bases, with 16 bases between them. Germline V gene data show CDR1 as LGHNA and CDR2 as YNFKEQ. The CDR3 spells CASSLTEQGSNQPQHF. CDR3 in DNA: TGTGCCAGCAGCCTAACCGAACAGGGTTCCAATCAGCCCCAGCATTTT.

DNA of the CDR3: TGTGCCAGCAAACGGTGGGGACTAGAAGATACGCAGTATTTT. Translated: CASKRWGLEDTQYF. The chain carries TRBV27 and TRBJ2-3; 8 positions agree with TRBD2. In germline, CDR1 is MNHEY, CDR2 SMNVEV (reference sequence). This CDR3 region has 14 residues. V lost 7 bases and J lost 5; bases outside the gene matches: 8.

This chain connects TRBV28 to TRBJ1-4, with unresolved D. The CDR3 length is 13 residues. CDR1 and CDR2 from the germline V gene are MDHEN and SYDVKM. With 5 bases removed from V and 8 bases from J, the gap between germline ends came to 12 bases. The CDR3 coding sequence is TGTGCCAGCAGTCTTAGACAAGAAGAAAAACTGTTTTTT. Residues: CASSLRQEEKLFF. Looking up the rest from reference TRBV28 and TRBJ1-4 gives the full variable domain: DVKVTQSSRYLVKRTGEKVFLECVQDMDHENMFWYRQDPGLGLRLIYFSYDVKMKEKGDIPEGYSVSREKKERFSLILESASTNQTSMYLCASSLRQEEKLFFGSGTQLSVL.

The chain joins TRBV30 to TRBJ2-7; 7 bases line up with TRBD2. Germline V gives CDR1 GTSNPN, CDR2 SVGIG (reference sequence). There are 13 residues in the CDR3. V shed 2 bases, J shed 7 bases, and the junction held 8 bases outside the gene matches. The CDR3 loop reads CAWSSAGAKEQYF. CDR3 DNA: TGTGCCTGGAGTTCCGCGGGAGCTAAGGAGCAGTACTTC. Combining the CDR3 with reference TRBV30 and TRBJ2-7 gives the whole variable domain SQTIHQWPATLVQPVGSPLSLECTVEGTSNPNLYWYRQAAGRGLQLLFYSVGIGQISSEVPQNLSASRPQDRQFILSSKKLLLSDSGFYLCAWSSAGAKEQYFGPGTRLTVT.

This sequence joins TRBV5-5 and TRBJ1-1; weak D call: TRBD1 (5 bases). The CDR3 covers 13 residues. V was clipped by 1 base and J by 5 bases, with 9 bases between them. Per germline, CDR1 SGHKS and CDR2 YYEKEE (reference sequence). CDR3 nucleotide sequence: TGTGCCAGCAGCTTGACAGGTTGGACTGAAGCTTTCTTT. Protein: CASSLTGWTEAFF. Together with reference TRBV5-5 and TRBJ1-1, the CDR3 gives the full variable domain: DAGVTQSPTHLIKTRGQQVTLRCSPISGHKSVSWYQQVLGQGPQFIFQYYEKEERGRGNFPDRFSARQFPNYSSELNVNALLLGDSALYLCASSLTGWTEAFFGQGTRLTVV.

This clone was observed a handful of times. The chain uses TRBV18 and TRBJ1-6; D is ambiguous. Trimming cost V 4 bases and J 7 bases, with 17 bases left between them. Per the germline V gene, CDR1 is KGHSH and CDR2 is LQKENI. This CDR3 spans 16 amino acids. The CDR3 is CASSLLLTENNSPLHF. The CDR3 bases are TGTGCCAGCTCACTCCTCCTTACAGAGAACAATTCACCCCTCCACTTT.

The chain is built from TRBV11-2 and TRBJ1-2; D uncertain. There are 15 residues in the CDR3. V was shortened by 0 bases and J by 4 bases, with 12 bases between the two germline ends. CDR1 and CDR2 from the germline V gene are SGHAT and FQNNGV. The CDR3 DNA follows: TGTGCCAGCAGCTTAGACCCCCGGGGTACCTATGGCTACACCTTC. Protein product: CASSLDPRGTYGYTF.

The chain links TRBV7-3 to TRBJ2-5; weak D call: TRBD2 (6 bases). CDR1 is SGHTA, CDR2 FQGTGA, per germline. This CDR3 has 15 residues. Trimming cost V 2 bases and J 5 bases, with 15 bases left between them. Written as DNA, the CDR3 is TGTGCCAGCAGCTTACGGGACTCGCGAGGGGAGACCCAGTACTTC. This translates into CASSLRDSRGETQYF.

This clone is a singleton in its sample. This sequence joins TRBV3-1 (or the pseudogene TRBV3-2) and TRBJ1-2; D is perhaps TRBD1 (5 bases). V lost 3 bases to trimming and J lost 6 bases, with 11 bases between them. Germline CDR1 reads LGHDT; CDR2 reads YNNKEL (reference sequence). There are 13 residues in the CDR3. Here the CDR3 DNA reads TGTGCCAGCAGCCATTCGGCCAGGGATGGCTACACCTTC. Translation gives CASSHSARDGYTF.

In nucleotides, the CDR3 is TGTGCCAGCAGTCTCGAGACCCAGTACTTC. It encodes CASSLETQYF. V and J are TRBV12-3 or TRBV12-4 and TRBJ2-5, with D hard to call. This CDR3 has 10 amino acids. V was pared by 5 bases and J by 5 bases, with 3 bases between.

V is TRBV2 and J is TRBJ1-1, with a weak D call TRBD1 (6 bases). This CDR3 is built from 14 residues. The V and J ends lost 6 bases and 3 bases respectively, with 14 bases between them. Germline V CDR1 and CDR2: SNHLY, FYNNEI. The CDR3: CASRRQVGYTEAFF. In DNA, the CDR3 is TGTGCCAGCAGGAGACAGGTTGGGTACACTGAAGCTTTCTTT.

This chain joins TRBV5-4 and TRBJ1-1, with 8 bases identical to TRBD1. J lost 5 bases, V lost 7 bases, and 7 bases had no gene match. Germline V gene lookup returns CDR1 SGHNT and CDR2 YYREEE (reference sequence). The CDR3 has 13 residues. Here the CDR3 reads CASLGQGRTEAFF. CDR3 nucleotides: TGTGCCAGCCTAGGACAGGGACGAACTGAAGCTTTCTTT. Together with reference TRBV5-4 and TRBJ1-1, the CDR3 gives the full variable domain: ETGVTQSPTHLIKTRGQQVTLRCSSQSGHNTVSWYQQALGQGPQFIFQYYREEENGRGNFPPRFSGLQFPNYSSELNVNALELDDSALYLCASLGQGRTEAFFGQGTRLTVV.

The DNA for the CDR3 is TGTGCCACCAGCAGAGATTTGGCAGGGGGAAATGAGCAGTTCTTC. This sequence encodes CATSRDLAGGNEQFF. The V and J genes are TRBV15 and TRBJ2-1, with 7 bases matching TRBD1. V trimming: 0 bases; J trimming: 7 bases; junction bases outside the gene matches: 6. CDR1 is LNHNV and CDR2 is YYDKDF in the germline V gene (reference sequence). The CDR3 is 15 amino acids.

The chain couples TRBV10-3 to TRBJ2-7; the D gene is possibly TRBD2 (5 bases). From germline, CDR1 is ENHRY and CDR2 SYGVKD. The CDR3 length is 14 residues. Trimming cost V 10 bases and J 2 bases, with 18 bases left between them. Here the CDR3 DNA reads TGTGCCACCCTAAGTGAGGGTTTAACCTACGAGCAGTACTTC. Translated: CATLSEGLTYEQYF.

This clone was counted a single time. The chain carries TRBV11-2 and TRBJ1-2; 7 positions agree with TRBD1. V lost 3 bases to trimming and J lost 6 bases; unmatched junction nucleotides: 7. CDR3 length equals 14 residues. Germline assignment: CDR1 SGHAT and CDR2 FQNNGV. Written as DNA, the CDR3 is TGTGCCAGCAGCTTTGCAGGGGGAGTAAATGGCTACACCTTC. This codes for CASSFAGGVNGYTF.

The chain employs TRBV19 and TRBJ1-3; the D gene is possibly TRBD1 (6 bases). Germline V gene data show CDR1 as LNHDA and CDR2 as SQIVND (reference sequence). The CDR3 length is 17 residues. Trimming shortened V by 6 bases and J by 0 bases, and 18 bases separated the two germline ends. The CDR3 DNA sequence: TGTGCCAGTAGCCGGTTACAGGGAACTATCTCTGGAAACACCATATATTTT. It translates to CASSRLQGTISGNTIYF.